This T cell receptor (beta chain) derives from a study of cytomegalovirus exposure and HLA in healthy donors (dated by TCRdb to 2016 to 2017). Describing the broader study: According to an earlier analysis of 550 to 750 of the donors, 150 million to 200 million T cells yielded 117 million unique TCR beta sequences and 276 Gb of sequence data. The study profiled the T cell repertoires of under 700 subjects by immunosequencing and related them to cytomegalovirus serostatus. In the later analysis, no new phenotypic data were used to find candidate immune exposures; instead, reliance was placed on TCR beta sequences and their occurrence across donors. On average, roughly 250,000 unique TCR beta nucleotide sequences were sequenced per donor among a few hundred genotyped donors of the cohort, with about 17% of those sequences being non-productive. All discovery cohort repertoires had been generated on a single sequencing platform. Donor age, sex, ethnicity and CMV serostatus were compiled alongside the repertoire data. Of the 300 to 450 genotyped donors, around 81% fell in the genetic ancestry cluster associated with self-reported Caucasian donors. Around 320 gigabases of sequencing data and around 87 million unique TCR sequences were included in an early release covering roughly 600 HLA-typed donors. Typing coverage differed by locus: A, B, C, DRB1 and DQB1 were typed in about 620-630 donors, DQA1 in 500 to 550, DPA1 in 600 to 610, and DPB1 in 472. An earlier analysis of 500 to 750 of the donors applied high-throughput TCR beta sequencing to assess whether each TCR beta V gene segment acted as functional or pseudogenic. The aim of the study was to test whether cataloging public T cell receptors could identify signatures of past pathogen exposure. To predict cytomegalovirus infection status, the study combined high-throughput TCR immunosequencing, statistical association of individual TCRs with disease status, and machine learning. Genome-wide SNP genotypes for about three fifths of the roughly 700 donors were used in a later genetic analysis, which treated that subset as a discovery cohort. HLA typing covered class I and class II loci at four-digit resolution. In addition to the first cohort of approximately 670 subjects, a separate validation cohort of 130 or so different subjects was used. Because of strong linkage in the cohort, roughly five DR-DQ haplotypes were treated as single units for association and clustering. To study patterns of TCR occurrence, a later analysis re-analyzed previously published TCR beta repertoires from 650 to 750 donors and added high-resolution HLA genotyping.

From its cysteine to its phenylalanine, the CDR3 spans 16 amino acids. This entry keeps only the CDR3 DNA: 48 bases, framed from base 1. V trim: 2 bases; J trim: 6 bases; unmatched bases: 5. The germline V gene encodes CDR1 MNHEY and CDR2 SMNVEV (reference sequence). The study at large found these results: In a later analysis, HLA-associated TCR beta chains showed more clonal expansion and lower generation probabilities than non-associated chains that were equally common. Several of the top co-occurrence clusters appeared to be linked to parvovirus B19, influenza, CMV and Epstein-Barr virus, according to a later analysis. A further reported finding was that TCR beta sequences accurately predicted the HLA-A and HLA-B alleles for most subjects in the first cohort. An earlier analysis of approximately 570 of the donors showed that most TCR beta V segments appeared in productive rearrangements either about 87% or about 30% of the time, which broadly matched IMGT annotations. A later analysis associated 16,951 TCR beta sequences with specific HLA alleles at a false discovery rate of 0.05. V-gene and J-gene trimming of TCR beta chains was associated with a missense DCLRE1C variant in a later genetic analysis, and the association was replicated in an independent cohort. CMV serostatus was the only immune exposure information available for the cohort. The classifier was reported to diagnose cytomegalovirus status with high specificity and sensitivity in both the original and validation cohorts. A later genetic analysis reported fewer N-insertions in productive TCRs among donors in an Asian-associated ancestry cluster than the roughly 620-donor mean. Some IMGT-functional V segments, including TRBV6-2 and TRBV6-3, could not be told apart with the 87-base-pair reads, so those segments were excluded. When HLA alleles, especially DR and DQ, strongly co-occurred, TCR associations were difficult to assign to individual alleles. In a later analysis, most CMV-associated TCR beta chains were found to appear HLA-restricted, with HLA associations seemingly driven largely by CMV exposure. The cohort was sequenced for TCR beta chains only, and without alpha or paired-chain data the features that could be detected were limited. A group of highly shared sequence variants was considered likely to be a technical artifact of the sequencing pipeline. A total of fewer than 200 TCR beta chains were listed by the study as associated with cytomegalovirus. Because counts were too low, 15 to 20 rarely observed V segments, including chromosome 9 orphons, were left out of the earlier analysis of a few hundred of the donors. Correlated functional status among segregating V segments might be attributable to linkage disequilibrium, but an unknown experimental factor could not be ruled out. According to the authors, the approach could potentially be generalized to other disease states and immunological phenotypes. In a later analysis, TCR association rates were found to vary across HLA loci, with the most associated TCRs seen for DRB1 alleles and the fewest for HLA-C alleles. A few of the identified cytomegalovirus-associated TCR beta chains were confirmed in vitro to be specific for cytomegalovirus antigens. Presence/absence analyses assumed roughly uniform sequencing depth across donors, an assumption that may not hold. HLA typing was unavailable for some donors at each locus, so association tests used only the typed subset. Across donors, most TCR sequences were observed very rarely, whereas some public TCRs were present in many individuals.

As concerns this clone: Its antigen specificity is not known. The record has no base qualities; no much larger clone is one base away.

The protocol used for the library was the immunoSEQ multiplex PCR assay. The multiplex PCR relied on a mix of 60 forward primers for TCR Vbeta segments and 13 reverse primers for TCR Jbeta segments. The CDR3 region of rearranged TCR beta genes was amplified from genomic DNA by a multiplex PCR assay. Amplified TCR beta libraries were sequenced as 87-base-pair reads on the Illumina HiSeq System. On the authors' methods: In a later analysis, approximately 74 million unique TCR beta chains were counted across the approximately 640 repertoires, and around 11 million of these chains were shared by at least two donors. To remove PCR and sequencing errors, raw reads were error-corrected and collapsed into unique sequences using a nearest-neighbor algorithm that merged closely related sequences. To assign V, D and J gene segments, CDR3 sequences were aligned to IMGT reference sequences. For a sequence to be retained, a match of at least six nucleotides was required to both a V gene segment and a J gene segment. Rearrangements were called productive when the CDR3 lacked stop codons and stayed in frame with V and J; all others were non-productive. CDR3 was defined according to IMGT convention as the region running from the second conserved V-encoded cysteine to the conserved J-encoded phenylalanine. The earlier analysis of about 610 of the donors excluded sequences that lacked an unambiguous match to a single V gene segment. An earlier analysis of 587 of the donors classified V segments as functional when productive rearrangements were above 56.7% and as segregating when the standard deviation between donors was above 5%. A statistical classification framework was built to diagnose cytomegalovirus status from the catalog of TCR beta chain sequences. A later analysis assigned V and J genes by comparing TCR nucleotide sequences with IMGT/GENE-DB human TR gene sequences. The TCRdist pipeline was used in a later analysis to assign CDR3 sequences and most-parsimonious VDJ recombination scenarios. In a later analysis, each TCR beta chain was defined by its CDR3 amino acid sequence together with its V-gene family, and reads without a unique V-gene family were excluded. A later analysis removed 600 or so highly shared, low-generation-probability nucleotide sequences to deal with suspected cross-contamination and a sequencing artifact. In a later analysis, a clonal expansion index for each public chain was calculated from normalized within-repertoire ranks of inferred template counts. In a later analysis, generation probabilities were computed using a VDJ recombination model fitted to out-of-frame rearrangements, and the results were checked against IGoR. In a later analysis, TCR-TCR, TCR-HLA and TCR-CMV co-occurrence was scored with hypergeometric tests, and a repertoire-size bias correction was applied to TCR pairs. In a later analysis, false discovery rates were estimated by permuting HLA or CMV assignments 20 times. In a later analysis, co-occurring TCRs were grouped using DBSCAN, with TCRdist sequence similarity added in when clustering inside HLA-allele-positive subsets. Co-occurrence clustering excluded repertoires with fewer than 30,000 or more than 120,000 public chains, plus five with anomalous nucleotide sharing. Held by TCRdb, this immuneACCESS table contains in-frame sequences only and omits some clones. Under half of the omission traces to an unresolved V gene where checked; the cause of the rest is unknown. V and J calls and clone size are those listed in that table; D and trimming were worked out from the DNA. The sample table records more than 85,000 clones; 75% to 90% of these occur just once. The ten largest clonotypes hold 6% to 8% of the sample.

The cohort was made up of several hundred healthy bone marrow donors. At the time of sampling, all cohort members were nominally healthy, though unrecorded immune exposures were likely present. The donor was CMV seropositive and belonged to the group of 270 or so seropositive cohort members. Every donor gave a peripheral blood sample, and the peripheral blood mononuclear cells from that sample were used for TCR beta sequencing. The Qiagen DNeasy Blood Extraction Kit was used to extract genomic DNA from the blood cell samples. The chain employs TRBV27 and TRBJ1-6, with 9 junctional bases fitting TRBD1. Sequencing was done on a sample of PBMCs. The receptor was isolated from a man aged 25-40 years in good health and CMV-seropositive. For the CDR3, the sequence is CASSLRGQGINSPLHF. The base sequence is TGTGCCAGCAGTTTAAGGGGACAGGGAATTAATTCACCCCTCCACTTT.